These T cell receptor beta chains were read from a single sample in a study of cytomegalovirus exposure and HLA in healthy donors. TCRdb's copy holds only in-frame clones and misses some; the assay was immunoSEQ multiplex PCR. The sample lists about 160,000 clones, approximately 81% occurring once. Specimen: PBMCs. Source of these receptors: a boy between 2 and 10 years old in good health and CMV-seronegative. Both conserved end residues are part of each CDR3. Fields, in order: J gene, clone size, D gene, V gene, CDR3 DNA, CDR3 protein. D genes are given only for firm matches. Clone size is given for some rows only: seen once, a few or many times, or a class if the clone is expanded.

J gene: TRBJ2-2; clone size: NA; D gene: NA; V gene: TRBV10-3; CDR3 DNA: TGTGCCATCAACACCCACAGGGCGTTGAACACCGGGGAGCTGTTTTTT; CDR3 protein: CAINTHRALNTGELFF
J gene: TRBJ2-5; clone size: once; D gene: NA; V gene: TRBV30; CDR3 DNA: TGTGCCTGGGGAGGGAACCAAGAGACCCAGTACTTC; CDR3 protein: CAWGGNQETQYF
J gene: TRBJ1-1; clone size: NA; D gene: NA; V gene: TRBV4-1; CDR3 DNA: TGCGCCAGCAGCCAAGATCAAGCGGGACCATGGGCTTTCTTT; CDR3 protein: CASSQDQAGPWAFF
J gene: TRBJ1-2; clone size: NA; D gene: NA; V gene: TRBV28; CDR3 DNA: TGTGCCAGCAGGAGGTCGGGGGGGCACTATGGCTACACCTTC; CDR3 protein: CASRRSGGHYGYTF
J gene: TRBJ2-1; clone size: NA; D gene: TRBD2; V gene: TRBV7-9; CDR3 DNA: TGTGCCAGCAGCTCGACTAGCGGGAGGTCCAATGAGCAGTTCTTC; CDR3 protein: CASSSTSGRSNEQFF
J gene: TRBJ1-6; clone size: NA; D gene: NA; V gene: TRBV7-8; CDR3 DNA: TGTGCCAGCAGCGATCGCCCAGGCGACCATTCACCCCTCCACTTT; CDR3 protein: CASSDRPGDHSPLHF
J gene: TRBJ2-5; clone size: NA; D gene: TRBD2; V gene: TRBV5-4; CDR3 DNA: TGTGCCAGCAGCTTGGGCGGGAGCCGACAAGAGACCCAGTACTTC; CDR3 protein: CASSLGGSRQETQYF
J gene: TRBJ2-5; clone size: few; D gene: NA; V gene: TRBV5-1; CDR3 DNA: TGCGCCAGCAGCCCGGGAACGAGAGATGAGACCCAGTACTTC; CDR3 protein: CASSPGTRDETQYF
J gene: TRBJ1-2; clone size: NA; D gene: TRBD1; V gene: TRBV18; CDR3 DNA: TGTGCCAGCTCACCGGATACAGGGGACGGCTACACCTTC; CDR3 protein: CASSPDTGDGYTF
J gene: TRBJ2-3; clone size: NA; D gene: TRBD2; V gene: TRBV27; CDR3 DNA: TGTGCCAGCAGTTTTGAGGGGACTAGAACAGATACGCAGTATTTT; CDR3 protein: CASSFEGTRTDTQYF
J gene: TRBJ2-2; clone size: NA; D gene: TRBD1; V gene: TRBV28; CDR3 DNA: TGTGCCAGCAGTTTACGGGACAGGAAGTCCGGGGAGCTGTTTTTT; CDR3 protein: CASSLRDRKSGELFF
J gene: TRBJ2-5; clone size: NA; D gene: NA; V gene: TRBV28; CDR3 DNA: TGTGCCAGCCAACCGAGGGACCGTCAGGGGCGAGAGACCCAGTACTTC; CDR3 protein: CASQPRDRQGRETQYF
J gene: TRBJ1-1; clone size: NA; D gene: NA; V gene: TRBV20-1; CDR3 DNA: TGCAGTGCTCAATCCCTACGTCAAGCTTTCTTT; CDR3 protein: CSAQSLRQAFF
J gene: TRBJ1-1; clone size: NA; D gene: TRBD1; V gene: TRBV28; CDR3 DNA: TGTGCCAGCAGTTTAGCGGACAGGGTCTCCGGCACTGAAGCTTTCTTT; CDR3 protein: CASSLADRVSGTEAFF
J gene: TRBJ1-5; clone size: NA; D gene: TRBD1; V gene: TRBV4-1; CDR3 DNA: TGCGCCAGCAGACTATACGGGACAGGGGAGCCCCAGCATTTT; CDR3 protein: CASRLYGTGEPQHF
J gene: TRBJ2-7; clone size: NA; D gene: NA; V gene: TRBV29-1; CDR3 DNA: TGCAGCGTCCGAAAGGGGGCGGGGGAGCAGTACTTC; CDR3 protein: CSVRKGAGEQYF
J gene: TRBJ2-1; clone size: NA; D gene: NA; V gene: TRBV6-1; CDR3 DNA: TGTGCCAGCGTACGACTTGGGGCAATACAATATGAGCAGTTCTTC; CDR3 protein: CASVRLGAIQYEQFF
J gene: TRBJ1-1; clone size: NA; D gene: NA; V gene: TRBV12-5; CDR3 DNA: TGTGCCCCTTTCCGGGGGATTGAAGCTTTCTTT; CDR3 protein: CAPFRGIEAFF
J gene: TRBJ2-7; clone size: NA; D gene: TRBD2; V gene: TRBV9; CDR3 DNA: TGTGCCAGCAGCGTAGACGGCGGGAGCGAAAACGAGCAGTACTTC; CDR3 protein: CASSVDGGSENEQYF
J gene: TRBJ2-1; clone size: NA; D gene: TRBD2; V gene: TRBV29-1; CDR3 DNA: TGCAGCGCCCGGGAGGTAGCGGGGGCCTGGGACAATGAGCAGTTCTTC; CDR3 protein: CSAREVAGAWDNEQFF
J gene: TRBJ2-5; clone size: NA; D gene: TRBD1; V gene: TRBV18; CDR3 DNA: TGTGCCAGCTCACCACGACGACAGGGGCAAGAGACCCAGTACTTC; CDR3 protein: CASSPRRQGQETQYF
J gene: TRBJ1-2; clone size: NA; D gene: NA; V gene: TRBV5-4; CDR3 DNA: TGTGCCAGCAGCCGCACTAACGAGTATGGCTACACCTTC; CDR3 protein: CASSRTNEYGYTF
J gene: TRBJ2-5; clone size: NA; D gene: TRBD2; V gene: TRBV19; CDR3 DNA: TGTGCCAGTAGTACCGCCCGACTAGCGGGGTGGGAGACCCAGTACTTC; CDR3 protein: CASSTARLAGWETQYF
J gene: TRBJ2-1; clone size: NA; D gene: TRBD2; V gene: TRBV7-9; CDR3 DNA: TGTGCCAGCAGCTCCGGGACTAGCGGCTACAATGAGCAGTTCTTC; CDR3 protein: CASSSGTSGYNEQFF
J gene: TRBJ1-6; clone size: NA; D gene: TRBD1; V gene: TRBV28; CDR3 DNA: TGTGCCAGCAGTCATGGGACAGGGGGGCCTTATAATTCACCCCTCCACTTT; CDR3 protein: CASSHGTGGPYNSPLHF
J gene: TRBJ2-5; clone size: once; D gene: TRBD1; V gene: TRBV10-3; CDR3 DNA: TGTGCCATCAGTGTGATAAGGACAGGGGGCGTAGAGACCCAGTACTTC; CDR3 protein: CAISVIRTGGVETQYF
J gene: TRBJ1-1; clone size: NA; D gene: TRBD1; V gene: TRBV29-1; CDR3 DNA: TGCAGCGCCGACAGGGGAGGGACTGAAGCTTTCTTT; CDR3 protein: CSADRGGTEAFF
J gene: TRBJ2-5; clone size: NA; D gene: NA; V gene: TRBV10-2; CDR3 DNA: TGCGCCAGCCACCACCGGGAGACCCAGTACTTC; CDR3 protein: CASHHRETQYF
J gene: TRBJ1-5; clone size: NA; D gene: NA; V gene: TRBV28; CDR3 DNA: TGTGCCAGCAGACCCGACAGAAGCAATCAGCCCCAGCATTTT; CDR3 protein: CASRPDRSNQPQHF
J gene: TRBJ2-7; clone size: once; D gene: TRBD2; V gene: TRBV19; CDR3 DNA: TGTGCCAGTAGAGGGCTAGCGGGAGACTACGAGCAGTACTTC; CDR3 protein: CASRGLAGDYEQYF
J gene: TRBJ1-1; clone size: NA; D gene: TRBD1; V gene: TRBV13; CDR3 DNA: TGTGCCAGCAGCCGAACAGGGGTTGAAGCTTTCTTT; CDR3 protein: CASSRTGVEAFF
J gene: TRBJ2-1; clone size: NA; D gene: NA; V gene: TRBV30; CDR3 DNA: TGTGCCTGGGAGGACTCGAGCTCCTACAATGAGCAGTTCTTC; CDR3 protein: CAWEDSSSYNEQFF